The present T cell receptor (beta chain) was sequenced within a study of T cells in Graves' hyperthyroidism and ophthalmopathy. This clonotype was observed many times. Germline CDR1 reads SGHAT; CDR2 reads FQNNGV. This CDR3 comprises 15 residues. V dropped 5 bases and J dropped 7 bases, with 17 bases sitting between them. Before ophthalmopathy appeared, progressors gave blood at initial hyperthyroidism diagnosis. TCR beta CDR3 regions were amplified from RNA. Using the HTBI primer set, a first-round RT-PCR was run on the TCR CDR3. MiXCR was run by TCRdb on the multiplex PCR reads, yielding one entry per CDR3 protein. This sample carries 270,000 or so distinct CDR3 sequences, 13% to 15% of them seen once, and the ten largest clones take 30%.

The TCR was taken from a woman between 45 and 60 years old with Graves' hyperthyroidism that later progressed to Graves' ophthalmopathy. This chain links TRBV11-2 with TRBJ1-4; D is ambiguous. Sequenced input: blood. This CDR3 reads CASSRTRVASEKLFF. For the CDR3, the DNA is TGTGCCAGCAGCCGAACCCGGGTTGCAAGTGAAAAACTGTTTTTT.